This T cell receptor (beta chain) appears in the sequencing data of a study of T cells in Graves' hyperthyroidism and ophthalmopathy. Regarding the study as a whole: The model forecast ophthalmopathy, anticipating it by a median approximately 6 months before onset. Blood also carried most thyroid clonotypes expanded above 0.001.

There are a few counts of this clonotype. Its specificity is unknown. It was RNA transcripts that yielded the amplified TCR beta CDR3 regions. Using the HTBI primer set, a first-round RT-PCR was run on the TCR CDR3. TCRdb analysed the multiplex PCR reads with MiXCR anew, one entry per CDR3 protein. The data show hundreds of thousands of distinct CDR3 sequences, 38% seen once. Approximately 9.3 ml of fresh peripheral blood supplied the PBMCs. With 4 bases removed from V and 2 bases from J, the gap between germline ends came to 14 bases. The CDR3 extends over 14 amino acids. The germline V gene encodes CDR1 DFQATT and CDR2 SNEGSKA (reference sequence).

V gene TRBV20-1 combines with J gene TRBJ2-5; possibly TRBD1 for D (6 bases). This clonotype was obtained from a man younger than 35 with Graves' hyperthyroidism. The specimen sequenced was blood. The CDR3 protein is CSANRRTVQETQYF. CDR3 in DNA: TGCAGTGCTAACCGAAGGACAGTACAAGAGACCCAGTACTTC.